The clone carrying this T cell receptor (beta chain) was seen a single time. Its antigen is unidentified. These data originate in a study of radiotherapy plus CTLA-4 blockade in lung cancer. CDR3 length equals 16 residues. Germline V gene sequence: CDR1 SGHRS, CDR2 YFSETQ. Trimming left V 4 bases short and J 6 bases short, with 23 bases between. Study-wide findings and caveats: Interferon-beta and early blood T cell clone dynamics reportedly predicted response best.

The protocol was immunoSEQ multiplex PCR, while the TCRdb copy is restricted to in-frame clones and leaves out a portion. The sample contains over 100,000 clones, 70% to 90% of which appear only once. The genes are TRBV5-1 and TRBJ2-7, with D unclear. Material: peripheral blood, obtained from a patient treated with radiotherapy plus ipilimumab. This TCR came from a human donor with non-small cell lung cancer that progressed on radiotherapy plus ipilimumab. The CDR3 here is CASSPANGRVVGEQYF. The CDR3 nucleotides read TGCGCCAGCAGCCCAGCGAATGGTCGGGTTGTCGGCGAGCAGTACTTC.